The clone carrying this T cell receptor (beta chain) was detected a few times. A J-beta primer mix and a sample-barcoded 5' primer were used in a second PCR of roughly 7 to 12 cycles. TCRdb reprocessed the 5' RACE reads with MiXCR, giving one entry per CDR3 protein. This sample carries around 1,100,000 distinct CDR3 sequences, approximately 38% of them seen once, and the ten largest clones take approximately 14%. V was shortened by 3 bases and J by 2 bases, with 7 bases between the two germline ends. The CDR3 is made up of 13 amino acids. The germline V gene encodes CDR1 SEHNR and CDR2 FQNEAQ (reference sequence). The sample comes from a study of blood T cells in healthy people across ages.

This receptor was identified in a man between 18 and 35 years old in good health. Sequenced: blood. The chain combines TRBV7-9 with TRBJ1-2; D gene uncertain. The CDR3 region is CASSFKGNYGYTF. Written as DNA, the CDR3 is TGTGCCAGCAGCTTTAAGGGAAACTATGGCTACACCTTC.